One sample yielded the 21 T cell receptor beta chains listed below, sequenced in a study of blood T cell repertoires in COVID-19. Measured with immunoSEQ multiplex PCR; TCRdb has only the in-frame clones, and not every one. This sample has around 260,000 clones, with 89% found just once. Sequencing used peripheral blood. The receptor source for this set is a woman aged 35 to 49 who had recovered from COVID-19.

The chain combines TRBV24-1 with TRBJ1-5; D may be TRBD1 (5 bases). Between the trimmed V and J ends, which lost 1 base and 15 bases, there was a span of 18 bases. This CDR3 region has 14 residues. Germline values: CDR1 KGHDR, CDR2 SFDVKD. The CDR3 sequence is CATSDFQSGGGRHF. In DNA form, the CDR3 reads TGTGCCACCAGTGATTTCCAATCAGGCGGGGGTCGGCATTTT.

The V call is TRBV19, the J call TRBJ1-5; 7 bases agree with TRBD1. Trimming cost V 7 bases and J 2 bases; bases outside gene matches: 5. Germline assignment: CDR1 LNHDA and CDR2 SQIVND (reference sequence). The CDR3 runs 14 residues. The CDR3 sequence: CASTGQGGNQPQHF. The CDR3 nucleotides read TGTGCCAGTACGGGCCAGGGGGGCAATCAGCCCCAGCATTTT.

The chain employs TRBV10-3 and TRBJ2-6; 7 bases are shared with TRBD2. The CDR3 totals 15 residues. V shed 8 bases, J shed 0 bases, and the junction held 4 bases outside the gene matches. The germline V gene encodes CDR1 ENHRY and CDR2 SYGVKD. In nucleotides, the CDR3 is TGTGCCATCGGGGGAGGGCACTCTGGGGCCAACGTCCTGACTTTC. This translates into CAIGGGHSGANVLTF.

This clone was counted only a few times. V usage is TRBV12-5 and J usage is TRBJ1-1; 7 bases line up with TRBD1. The CDR3 has 17 residues. CDR1 and CDR2 (germline): LGHNT, FRNRAP. The J segment lost 0 bases and the V segment lost 0 bases, leaving 7 bases of the junction unmatched. CDR3 amino acids: CASGLVLGDRLNTEAFF. Written as DNA, the CDR3 is TGTGCTAGTGGTTTGGTACTGGGGGACAGATTGAACACTGAAGCTTTCTTT.

V usage is TRBV27 and J usage is TRBJ2-1; D is unclear. Trimming removed 8 bases at V and 4 bases at J, with 6 bases between. The CDR3 has 11 residues. CDR1 and CDR2 from the germline V gene are MNHEY and SMNVEV (reference sequence). DNA of the CDR3: TGTGCCAGCGTCCGGTACAATGAGCAGTTCTTC. Protein sequence: CASVRYNEQFF.

V is TRBV3-1 (or the pseudogene TRBV3-2) and J is TRBJ1-6; D is perhaps TRBD1 (6 bases). The CDR3 spans 13 residues. The germline V gene encodes CDR1 LGHDT and CDR2 YNNKEL (reference sequence). Trimming took off 0 bases at V and 10 bases at J, with 7 bases between the two ends. CDR3 DNA: TGTGCCAGCAGCCAAGATGGGGGCTCACCCCTCCACTTT. This translates into CASSQDGGSPLHF.

The chain links TRBV6-5 to TRBJ1-4; TRBD1 matches at 7 bases. Losses at the gene ends were 4 bases for V and 8 bases for J; bases not matched to a gene: 7. CDR1 and CDR2 (germline): MNHEY, SVGAGI. The CDR3 loop spans 14 amino acids. The CDR3 sequence is CASSSQGSGEKLFF. CDR3 nucleotides: TGTGCCAGCAGTTCACAGGGGAGTGGAGAAAAACTGTTTTTT.

This clone was counted between two and nine times. CDR3 in amino acids: CASSGGQNNSPLHF. The CDR3 DNA is TGTGCCAGCAGCGGGGGACAGAATAATTCACCCCTCCACTTT. The chain carries TRBV9 and TRBJ1-6, with 7 bases aligning to TRBD1. The CDR3 covers 14 residues. Per germline, CDR1 SGDLS and CDR2 YYNGEE. V lost 3 bases and J lost 5; bases outside the gene matches: 2.

The rearrangement uses TRBV12-5 and TRBJ2-3; 11 nucleotides agree with TRBD1. With 5 bases clipped from V and 4 bases from J, the junction kept 2 bases outside the gene matches. Germline lookup yields CDR1 LGHNT and CDR2 FRNRAP. There are 14 residues in the CDR3. CDR3 loop: CASGRTGGADTQYF. CDR3 coding DNA: TGTGCTAGTGGTAGGACAGGGGGCGCAGATACGCAGTATTTT.

The chain has TRBV29-1 and TRBJ2-5; the D gene is possibly TRBD2 (6 bases). Germline assignment: CDR1 SQVTM and CDR2 ANQGSEA. The V gene lost 4 bases and the J gene lost 4 bases, with 22 bases spanning the gap. There are 16 residues in the CDR3. The CDR3 loop reads CSVGRERGPVGETQYF. CDR3 coding DNA: TGCAGCGTTGGGAGGGAGAGGGGCCCCGTAGGAGAGACCCAGTACTTC. Together with reference TRBV29-1 and TRBJ2-5, the CDR3 gives the full variable domain: SAVISQKPSRDICQRGTSLTIQCQVDSQVTMMFWYRQQPGQSLTLIATANQGSEATYESGFVIDKFPISRPNLTFSTLTVSNMSPEDSSIYLCSVGRERGPVGETQYFGPGTRLLVL.

V is TRBV9 and J is TRBJ2-7; TRBD2 matches 8 bases. Germline V lookup: CDR1 SGDLS, CDR2 YYNGEE. V trimming: 3 bases; J trimming: 3 bases; junction bases outside the gene matches: 8. There are 15 residues in the CDR3. In nucleotides, the CDR3 is TGTGCCAGCAGCGCCCAAGCGGGGGAATACTACGAGCAGTACTTC. Its translation: CASSAQAGEYYEQYF. Full variable domain (rest looked up from reference TRBV9 and TRBJ2-7): DSGVTQTPKHLITATGQRVTLRCSPRSGDLSVYWYQQSLDQGLQFLIQYYNGEERAKGNILERFSAQQFPDLHSELNLSSLELGDSALYFCASSAQAGEYYEQYFGPGTRLTVT.

J is TRBJ2-3 and V is TRBV18, with TRBD2 identical over 7 bases. The CDR3 totals 16 residues. CDR1 is KGHSH, CDR2 LQKENI, per germline. V was pared by 0 bases and J by 1 base, with 4 bases of the junction left unmatched. DNA of the CDR3: TGTGCCAGCTCACCACCGGGGGGGGTCCGCACAGATACGCAGTATTTT. Residues: CASSPPGGVRTDTQYF.

The chain is built from TRBV6-1 and TRBJ2-7, with D possibly TRBD2 on 5 matching bases. Trimming took off 1 base at V and 0 bases at J, with 10 bases between the two ends. The CDR3 length is 15 residues. Germline V lookup: CDR1 MNHNS, CDR2 SASEGT. The CDR3 loop is CASSEGRLSSYEQYF. The DNA for the CDR3 is TGTGCCAGCAGTGAAGGTCGACTATCCTCCTACGAGCAGTACTTC.

The chain couples TRBV14 to TRBJ2-5; 9 bases are a match to TRBD2. The germline V gene encodes CDR1 SGHDN and CDR2 FVKESK. The CDR3 runs to 14 residues. The junction had 9 bases not matched to a gene; V was cut back by 5 bases and J by 8 bases. In nucleotides, the CDR3 is TGTGCCAGCAGCAAAGGGAGTAGCGGGAGAACCCAGTACTTC. Protein: CASSKGSSGRTQYF. The complete variable domain, with remaining parts taken from reference TRBV14 and TRBJ2-5, reads EAGVTQFPSHSVIEKGQTVTLRCDPISGHDNLYWYRRVMGKEIKFLLHFVKESKQDESGMPNNRFLAERTGGTYSTLKVQPAELEDSGVYFCASSKGSSGRTQYFGPGTRLLVL.

V usage is TRBV12-3 or TRBV12-4 and J usage is TRBJ2-1, with D possibly matching TRBD2 (6 bases). The V and J ends lost 8 bases and 3 bases respectively, with 11 bases between them. The CDR3 sequence is 13 residues long. CDR3 DNA sequence: TGTGCCAGCGCGGGCGGGGACTACAATGAGCAGTTCTTC. It translates to CASAGGDYNEQFF.

Comments on this clone: Other DNA variants within this sample encode the same CDR3. The rearrangement joins TRBV30 to TRBJ2-1, with D possibly TRBD1 on 5 matching bases. Per germline, CDR1 GTSNPN and CDR2 SVGIG (reference sequence). This CDR3 comprises 12 residues. V was clipped by 3 bases and J by 7 bases, with 10 bases between them. The CDR3, as DNA: TGTGCCTGGAGCAGGGATCGGAATGAGCAGTTCTTC. As protein: CAWSRDRNEQFF.

The rearrangement uses TRBV18 and TRBJ2-3, with 8 nucleotides matching TRBD2. The CDR3 is made up of 16 amino acids. Per the germline V gene, CDR1 is KGHSH and CDR2 is LQKENI. V dropped 4 bases and J dropped 5; count of bases not matched to a gene: 11. The CDR3 sequence is CASSRNPGLGLDTQYF. CDR3 DNA sequence: TGTGCCAGCTCACGAAATCCGGGACTAGGATTAGATACGCAGTATTTT. Together with reference TRBV18 and TRBJ2-3, the CDR3 gives the full variable domain: NAGVMQNPRHLVRRRGQEARLRCSPMKGHSHVYWYRQLPEEGLKFMVYLQKENIIDESGMPKERFSAEFPKEGPSILRIQQVVRGDSAAYFCASSRNPGLGLDTQYFGPGTRLTVL.

The J gene is TRBJ2-3, the V gene TRBV14, with 10 bases matching TRBD2. Trimming removed 4 bases from V and 6 bases from J; junction bases left unmatched: 7. Germline values: CDR1 SGHDN, CDR2 FVKESK. The CDR3 has 15 amino acids. Here the CDR3 reads CASSRAGTSADTQYF. For the CDR3, the DNA is TGTGCCAGCAGCCGAGCGGGGACTAGCGCCGATACGCAGTATTTT.

This clone was counted only a few times. This sequence joins TRBV7-8 and TRBJ1-5; TRBD1 might be the D (6 bases). Trimming shortened V by 6 bases and J by 3 bases, and 18 bases separated the two germline ends. Germline V CDR1 and CDR2: SGHVS, FQNEAQ. The CDR3 is 16 amino acids. The CDR3 nucleotides read TGTGCCAGCAGTCACACCGACAGGTTCCTCAATCAGCCCCAGCATTTT. Translated: CASSHTDRFLNQPQHF.

The rearrangement uses TRBV5-1 and TRBJ1-5; D may be TRBD1 (6 bases). The germline CDR1 and CDR2 sequences are SGHRS and YFSETQ. This CDR3 region has 14 residues. V gave up 4 bases and J gave up 3 bases, with 11 bases separating them. Here the CDR3 reads CASSKDSLNQPQHF. CDR3 in DNA: TGCGCCAGCAGCAAGGACAGCCTCAATCAGCCCCAGCATTTT.

The chain carries TRBV21-1 and TRBJ1-5. TRBV21-1 is a pseudogene locus. There are 14 residues in the CDR3. The CDR3 DNA reads as TGTGCCAGCAGCAAAGAATCCACTAATCAGCCCCAGCATTTT. Protein: CASSKESTNQPQHF.